The next 11 T cell receptor beta chains were all read from a single sample in a study of blood T cell repertoires in COVID-19. Measured with immunoSEQ multiplex PCR; TCRdb has only the in-frame clones, and not every one. The sample records under 300,000 clones, around 84% being singletons. Sequencing used peripheral blood. Source of these receptors: a human donor with COVID-19, enrolled during active disease. The donor label of this sample is uncertain.

The chain recombines TRBV7-9 with TRBJ1-3; D is undetermined. This CDR3 region has 15 residues. Germline V CDR1 and CDR2: SEHNR, FQNEAQ (reference sequence). The V gene lost 3 bases and the J gene lost 1 base, with 10 bases spanning the gap. The CDR3 spells CASSFAGVSGNTIYF. DNA of the CDR3: TGTGCCAGCAGCTTTGCCGGGGTATCTGGAAACACCATATATTTT.

Here the CDR3 reads CASSETMSSYNEQFF. CDR3 nucleotide sequence: TGCGCCAGCAGTGAGACTATGAGCTCCTACAATGAGCAGTTCTTC. The chain employs TRBV10-1 and TRBJ2-1; D is ambiguous. The V gene's germline CDR1 is WNHNN and CDR2 SYGVQD (reference sequence). This CDR3 has 15 amino acids. V gave up 2 bases and J gave up 0 bases, with 8 bases separating them.

The rearrangement joins TRBV2 to TRBJ1-3; D is uncertain. The CDR3 covers 14 residues. CDR1 SNHLY and CDR2 FYNNEI come from the germline V gene. The CDR3, as DNA: TGTGCTTCGGGGTCCGTCGTCTCTGGAAACACCATATATTTT. Its protein is CASGSVVSGNTIYF.

This rearrangement joins TRBV7-9 to TRBJ1-2, with 9 bases identical to TRBD1. Germline V lookup: CDR1 SEHNR, CDR2 FQNEAQ (reference sequence). After removal of 5 bases from V and 2 bases from J, the junction contained 3 bases not matched to a gene. This CDR3 spans 14 amino acids. In DNA, the CDR3 is TGTGCCAGCAGCCTGGGGACAGGGAACTATGGCTACACCTTC. Residues: CASSLGTGNYGYTF. The whole variable domain, filled in from reference TRBV7-9 and TRBJ1-2, reads DTGVSQNPRHKITKRGQNVTFRCDPISEHNRLYWYRQTLGQGPEFLTYFQNEAQLEKSRLLSDRFSAERPKGSFSTLEIQRTEQGDSAMYLCASSLGTGNYGYTFGSGTRLTVV.

The chain joins TRBV5-1 to TRBJ2-1, with TRBD2 matching over 7 bases. The CDR3 is 15 amino acids. With 6 bases clipped from V and 2 bases from J, the junction kept 8 bases outside the gene matches. Germline CDR1 SGHRS, CDR2 YFSETQ. The CDR3 DNA reads TGCGCCAGCACCCTCCTAGCGGAAACCTACAATGAGCAGTTCTTC. This codes for CASTLLAETYNEQFF.

This clone was seen only a few times. This chain joins TRBV28 and TRBJ2-3, with D unclear. There are 14 residues in the CDR3. V lost 2 bases and J 2 bases, leaving 8 bases between the germline ends. The germline V gene has CDR1 MDHEN and CDR2 SYDVKM. CDR3 loop: CASSLAQDTDTQYF. CDR3 coding DNA: TGTGCCAGCAGTTTAGCCCAGGACACAGATACGCAGTATTTT.

The CDR3 is CASEAASYEQYF. The CDR3 region has the DNA TGTGCCAGCGAGGCAGCCTCCTACGAGCAGTACTTC. The V gene is TRBV5-6, the J gene TRBJ2-7, with D unclear. V lost 7 bases to trimming and J lost 0 bases, with 8 bases between them. Germline V gene sequence: CDR1 SGHDT, CDR2 YYEEEE. The length of the CDR3 is 12 residues.

The rearrangement uses TRBV6-5 and TRBJ2-2; TRBD1 agrees at 7 bases. Germline CDR1 and CDR2: MNHEY and SVGAGI. The CDR3 runs to 15 residues. J was trimmed by 7 bases and V by 5 bases; bases with no gene match: 10. The CDR3 sequence: CASSPGQTFGGELFF. The CDR3 coding sequence is TGTGCCAGCAGTCCGGGACAGACATTTGGCGGGGAGCTGTTTTTT.

The chain couples TRBV6-5 to TRBJ1-2; 8 nucleotides match TRBD1. The trim removed 0 bases at V and 3 bases at J, leaving 3 bases unmatched. The CDR3 has 15 residues. Germline CDR1 is MNHEY and CDR2 is SVGAGI. CDR3 bases: TGTGCCAGCAGTTACTCCAGGGGGCTTGACTATGGCTACACCTTC. It translates to CASSYSRGLDYGYTF.

Notes on this clone: The junction shows a germline mismatch at one end, possibly a read error. CDR3 in DNA: TGTGCCAGCAGCCAAGTCCCGACTAGCACCGATACGCAGTATTTT. Its protein product is CASSQVPTSTDTQYF. The rearrangement joins TRBV4-2 to TRBJ2-3; the match to TRBD2 covers 7 bases. The CDR3 length is 15 residues. Germline-derived CDR1 and CDR2 are LGHNA and YNFKEQ.

The CDR3 DNA reads TGTGCCAGCAGCTCAAGCGGGGCCTCCTACAATGAGCAGTTCTTC. Its translation is CASSSSGASYNEQFF. The chain couples TRBV7-3 to TRBJ2-1, with 7 bases lining up with TRBD2. This CDR3 is 15 amino acids long. Germline CDR1 is SGHTA and CDR2 is FQGTGA. V was pared by 4 bases and J by 0 bases, with 3 bases of the junction left unmatched.